Below are 25 T cell receptor beta chains sequenced from a single sample in a study of radiation and T cells in renal cell carcinoma. The protocol was immunoSEQ multiplex PCR, while the TCRdb copy is restricted to in-frame clones and leaves out a portion. This sample has about 150,000 clones; approximately 90% occur once, and the top ten carry about 4%. The time point is: baseline pretreatment blood. The treatment denotes: 15 Gy SBRT to primary tumor, nephrectomy 4 weeks later. This sample comprised blood, obtained from a patient whose treatment included radiotherapy and nephrectomy. All receptors come from a woman aged 70 to 79 with renal cell carcinoma.

The chain carries TRBV7-8 and TRBJ2-7, with D maybe TRBD1 (5 bases). The CDR3 is 12 amino acids. Deletions cut 4 bases from V and 4 bases from J, with 8 bases between. Germline V lookup: CDR1 SGHVS, CDR2 FQNEAQ. CDR3: CASSSTVYEQYF. CDR3 bases: TGTGCCAGCAGCTCGACAGTGTACGAGCAGTACTTC. Drawing the rest from reference TRBV7-8 and TRBJ2-7, the complete variable domain is GAGVSQSPRYKVAKRGQDVALRCDPISGHVSLFWYQQALGQGPEFLTYFQNEAQLDKSGLPSDRFFAERPEGSVSTLKIQRTQQEDSAVYLCASSSTVYEQYFGPGTRLTVT.

V is TRBV27 and J is TRBJ1-4; D not resolved. Germline values: CDR1 MNHEY, CDR2 SMNVEV (reference sequence). CDR3 length: 11 residues. The V gene lost 5 bases and the J gene lost 14 bases, with 12 bases spanning the gap. The CDR3 DNA reads as TGTGCCAGCAGTCTCCTACCTACCCTGTTTTTT. Its translation: CASSLLPTLFF.

The rearrangement joins TRBV28 to TRBJ1-2, with a tentative D call TRBD1 (6 bases). V dropped 6 bases and J dropped 1 base, with 12 bases sitting between them. Germline loops: CDR1 MDHEN, CDR2 SYDVKM. This CDR3 has 14 amino acids. CDR3 sequence (DNA): TGTGCCAGCAGGGAAACAGGGCTTAACTATGGCTACACCTTC. Protein product: CASRETGLNYGYTF.

This clone has only one observation. The chain uses TRBV7-9 and TRBJ1-1; possibly TRBD1 for D (6 bases). Germline CDR1 reads SEHNR; CDR2 reads FQNEAQ (reference sequence). Trimming left V 2 bases short and J 10 bases short, with 11 bases between. The CDR3 is 12 residues long. The chain's CDR3 is CASSLWDNRAFF. For the CDR3, the DNA is TGTGCCAGCAGCTTATGGGACAACCGAGCTTTCTTT.

The V and J genes are TRBV6-1 and TRBJ2-1, with TRBD1 matching 7 bases. The J segment lost 0 bases and the V segment lost 3 bases, leaving 5 bases of the junction unmatched. The CDR3 totals 16 residues. The V gene's germline CDR1 is MNHNS and CDR2 SASEGT. CDR3 region: CASSDPTGSSYNEQFF. In DNA, the CDR3 is TGTGCCAGCAGTGACCCGACAGGGAGCTCCTACAATGAGCAGTTCTTC.

The rearrangement links TRBV7-2 to TRBJ2-3; 10 bases agree with TRBD2. The germline V gene has CDR1 SGHTA and CDR2 FQGNSA. The CDR3 consists of 16 residues. The V gene end was trimmed by 1 base and the J gene end by 5 bases; junction bases not matched to a gene: 6. In DNA, the CDR3 is TGTGCCAGCAGCTTAGAAACTAGCGGGGTGGGAGATACGCAGTATTTT. It codes for CASSLETSGVGDTQYF. Looking up the rest from reference TRBV7-2 and TRBJ2-3 gives the full variable domain: GAGVSQSPSNKVTEKGKDVELRCDPISGHTALYWYRQSLGQGLEFLIYFQGNSAPDKSGLPSDRFSAERTGGSVSTLTIQRTQQEDSAVYLCASSLETSGVGDTQYFGPGTRLTVL.

V gene TRBV5-4 combines with J gene TRBJ2-4; D is possibly TRBD1 (5 bases). This CDR3 has 16 amino acids. In germline, CDR1 is SGHNT, CDR2 YYREEE (reference sequence). The V end was cut by 0 bases, the J end by 5 bases, with 15 bases between. The CDR3 coding sequence is TGTGCCAGCAGCTTGGCCGGGCAGGGAATCCAAAACATTCAGTACTTC. As protein: CASSLAGQGIQNIQYF.

The V and J genes are TRBV7-9 and TRBJ2-5, with D perhaps TRBD1 (7 bases). The V gene's germline CDR1 is SEHNR and CDR2 FQNEAQ (reference sequence). The V gene lost 8 bases and the J gene lost 6 bases, with 19 bases spanning the gap. This CDR3 has 14 residues. CDR3 loop: CASEITGEVQTQYF. CDR3 bases: TGTGCCAGCGAGATAACAGGGGAGGTCCAGACCCAGTACTTC.

The rearrangement uses TRBV5-1 and TRBJ1-1, with D possibly matching TRBD1 (5 bases). Germline CDR1 is SGHRS and CDR2 is YFSETQ. Trimming removed 4 bases from V and 1 base from J, with 11 bases in between. CDR3 size: 14 residues. The CDR3: CASSPGPPNTEAFF. The CDR3 nucleotides read TGCGCCAGCAGCCCGGGACCGCCGAACACTGAAGCTTTCTTT.

This chain joins TRBV7-6 and TRBJ2-3, with 7 bases aligning to TRBD2. V lost 5 bases and J lost 4; bases outside the gene matches: 18. Germline lookup yields CDR1 SGHVS and CDR2 FNYEAQ. There are 18 residues in the CDR3. The DNA for the CDR3 is TGTGCCAGCAGCCCCCGCGGTTTTGCGGGGGACGGCTCAGATACGCAGTATTTT. It encodes CASSPRGFAGDGSDTQYF.

The chain joins TRBV19 to TRBJ2-1, with D perhaps matching TRBD1 (6 bases). In germline, CDR1 is LNHDA, CDR2 SQIVND (reference sequence). Trimming pared 11 bases from V and 2 bases from J, leaving 10 bases between. The CDR3 extends over 12 amino acids. CDR3 bases: TGTGCCGCAGGGGCCACCTACAATGAGCAGTTCTTC. This codes for CAAGATYNEQFF.

The gene calls are TRBV7-9 and TRBJ2-1, with TRBD2 matching over 8 bases. CDR1 and CDR2 (germline): SEHNR, FQNEAQ (reference sequence). The ends lost 4 bases at V and 3 bases at J; junction bases unmatched: 8. The CDR3 runs to 16 residues. CDR3 region: CASSSPGRGGYNEQFF. CDR3 bases: TGTGCCAGCAGCTCCCCGGGTCGGGGGGGCTACAATGAGCAGTTCTTC.

The V gene is TRBV30, the J gene TRBJ1-3, with D perhaps TRBD1 (6 bases). This CDR3 has 13 amino acids. Between the trimmed V and J ends, which lost 4 bases and 3 bases, there was a span of 10 bases. Per the germline V gene, CDR1 is GTSNPN and CDR2 is SVGIG (reference sequence). CDR3 in DNA: TGTGCCTGGACGGGGGCGAGTGGAAACACCATATATTTT. Residues: CAWTGASGNTIYF.

V is TRBV5-1 and J is TRBJ1-6; weak D call: TRBD1 (6 bases). The V gene lost 0 bases and the J gene lost 11 bases, with 18 bases spanning the gap. Germline-derived CDR1 and CDR2 are SGHRS and YFSETQ. CDR3 length: 16 amino acids. Written as DNA, the CDR3 is TGCGCCAGCAGCTTGGAGGGGACACAGGGTCGGACACCCCTCCACTTT. Encoded protein: CASSLEGTQGRTPLHF.

This rearrangement joins TRBV6-5 to TRBJ1-2; the D is unclear. The germline V gene encodes CDR1 MNHEY and CDR2 SVGAGI. The ends were cut back, 6 bases at V and 3 bases at J, with 14 bases in the middle. The CDR3 covers 14 residues. CDR3 nucleotide sequence: TGTGCCAGCAGCGGGCCCAAGGCTGACTATGGCTACACCTTC. Translated, it gives CASSGPKADYGYTF.

The genes are TRBV28 and TRBJ1-4, with D perhaps matching TRBD1 (6 bases). The ends were cut back, 2 bases at V and 10 bases at J, with 14 bases in the middle. CDR3 length: 14 residues. From germline, CDR1 is MDHEN and CDR2 SYDVKM. The CDR3 nucleotides are TGTGCCAGCAGTTTACCAGGGGCTAAGGGAAAACTGTTTTTT. Translating gives CASSLPGAKGKLFF.

This clone appeared once. This chain uses TRBV15 with TRBJ1-5, with D unclear. Trimming took off 5 bases at V and 0 bases at J, with 5 bases between the two ends. CDR3 length: 13 residues. Germline values: CDR1 LNHNV, CDR2 YYDKDF (reference sequence). DNA for the CDR3: TGTGCCACCAGCGGCACTAGCAATCAGCCCCAGCATTTT. It translates to CATSGTSNQPQHF. Filled out from reference TRBV15 and TRBJ1-5, the complete variable domain reads DAMVIQNPRYQVTQFGKPVTLSCSQTLNHNVMYWYQQKSSQAPKLLFHYYDKDFNNEADTPDNFQSRRPNTSFCFLDIRSPGLGDTAMYLCATSGTSNQPQHFGDGTRLSIL.

This clone was recorded a few times. V gene TRBV29-1 combines with J gene TRBJ1-1; D is unclear. V was shortened by 6 bases and J by 0 bases, with 17 bases between the two germline ends. The CDR3 extends over 15 amino acids. In germline, CDR1 is SQVTM, CDR2 ANQGSEA. CDR3 DNA sequence: TGCAGCGTGTACACCGGTTGGAGCATGAACACTGAAGCTTTCTTT. Protein product: CSVYTGWSMNTEAFF.

This chain joins TRBV5-1 and TRBJ2-7; 7 nucleotides match TRBD1. After removal of 3 bases from V and 4 bases from J, the junction contained 7 bases not matched to a gene. Germline CDR1 and CDR2: SGHRS and YFSETQ. This CDR3 contains 14 residues. CDR3: CASSSPDRLYEQYF. In DNA, the CDR3 is TGCGCCAGCAGCTCCCCGGACAGGCTTTACGAGCAGTACTTC.

The chain employs TRBV5-6 and TRBJ2-1, with D possibly matching TRBD1 (5 bases). The CDR3 length is 12 residues. Germline loops: CDR1 SGHDT, CDR2 YYEEEE. V was pared by 2 bases and J by 8 bases, with 8 bases between. Here the CDR3 reads CASSFTRDEQFF. The CDR3 DNA is TGTGCCAGCAGCTTTACCAGGGATGAGCAGTTCTTC.

The gene calls are TRBV6-1 and TRBJ2-5, with a possible D match to TRBD1 (6 bases). V dropped 11 bases and J dropped 5 bases, with 15 bases sitting between them. Looked up from germline, CDR1 is MNHNS and CDR2 is SASEGT. This CDR3 spans 12 amino acids. The CDR3 protein is CAGDGGVETQYF. The CDR3 bases are TGTGCCGGGGATGGGGGCGTGGAGACCCAGTACTTC.

This clone was picked up one time. The gene calls are TRBV18 and TRBJ2-3, with 7 bases that match TRBD1. The CDR3 loop spans 16 amino acids. V lost 2 bases to trimming and J lost 4 bases; unmatched junction nucleotides: 9. Per germline, CDR1 KGHSH and CDR2 LQKENI. The CDR3 DNA reads TGTGCCAGCTCACCAAGTCGGGACAGTATCTCAGATACGCAGTATTTT. Translation: CASSPSRDSISDTQYF.

The sample holds a few counts of this clone. The chain is built from TRBV5-1 and TRBJ1-1; no definite D call. Germline CDR1 reads SGHRS; CDR2 reads YFSETQ. The CDR3 is 12 amino acids. Trimming stripped 5 bases from V and 3 bases from J, with 8 bases between. Here the CDR3 DNA reads TGCGCCAGCAGTGGAGGTTACACTGAAGCTTTCTTT. This translates into CASSGGYTEAFF.

The chain couples TRBV4-1 to TRBJ1-6, with D hard to call. V lost 1 base and J 0 bases, leaving 7 bases between the germline ends. Germline loops: CDR1 MGHRA, CDR2 YSYEKL. This CDR3 contains 16 residues. The DNA for the CDR3 is TGCGCCAGCAGCCAAGGCGTCAGCTCCTATAATTCACCCCTCCACTTT. Protein product: CASSQGVSSYNSPLHF.

This sequence joins TRBV28 and TRBJ2-7; 11 bases line up with TRBD2. The germline CDR1 and CDR2 sequences are MDHEN and SYDVKM. V gave up 6 bases and J gave up 5 bases; unmatched junction bases: 6. This CDR3 comprises 14 residues. The CDR3 nucleotides are TGTGCCAGCAGCGTAGCGGGGGGGCGCAACGAGCAGTACTTC. Residues: CASSVAGGRNEQYF.